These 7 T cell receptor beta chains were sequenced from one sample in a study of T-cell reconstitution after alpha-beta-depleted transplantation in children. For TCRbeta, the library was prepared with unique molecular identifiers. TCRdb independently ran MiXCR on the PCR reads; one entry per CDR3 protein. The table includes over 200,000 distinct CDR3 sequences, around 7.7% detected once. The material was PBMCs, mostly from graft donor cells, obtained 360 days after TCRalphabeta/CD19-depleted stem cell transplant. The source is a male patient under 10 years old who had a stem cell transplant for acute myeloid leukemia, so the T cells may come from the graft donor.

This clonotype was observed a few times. CDR3 nucleotides: TGTGCCAGCAGCCAAGGACTAGCGGGGGATACGCAGTATTTT. It specifies CASSQGLAGDTQYF. This chain uses TRBV7-2 with TRBJ2-3; 12 bases match TRBD2. The CDR3 is made up of 14 amino acids. The J segment lost 6 bases and the V segment lost 5 bases, leaving 3 bases of the junction unmatched. Per germline, CDR1 SGHTA and CDR2 FQGNSA.

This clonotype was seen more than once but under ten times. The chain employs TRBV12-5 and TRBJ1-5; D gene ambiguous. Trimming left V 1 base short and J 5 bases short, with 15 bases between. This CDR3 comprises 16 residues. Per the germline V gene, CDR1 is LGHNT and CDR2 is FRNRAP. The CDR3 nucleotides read TGTGCTAGTGGTTTGGGCTCCGCGCAGTGGCATCAGCCCCAGCATTTT. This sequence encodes CASGLGSAQWHQPQHF. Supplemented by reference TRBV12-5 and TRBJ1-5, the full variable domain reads DARVTQTPRHKVTEMGQEVTMRCQPILGHNTVFWYRQTMMQGLELLAYFRNRAPLDDSGMPKDRFSAEMPDATLATLKIQPSEPRDSAVYFCASGLGSAQWHQPQHFGDGTRLSIL.

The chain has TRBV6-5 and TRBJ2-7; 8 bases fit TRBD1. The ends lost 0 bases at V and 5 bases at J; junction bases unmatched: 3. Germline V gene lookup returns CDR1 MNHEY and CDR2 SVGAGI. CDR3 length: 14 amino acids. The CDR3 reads CASSYSAGGHEQYV. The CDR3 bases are TGTGCCAGCAGTTACTCGGCAGGGGGCCACGAGCAGTACGTC.

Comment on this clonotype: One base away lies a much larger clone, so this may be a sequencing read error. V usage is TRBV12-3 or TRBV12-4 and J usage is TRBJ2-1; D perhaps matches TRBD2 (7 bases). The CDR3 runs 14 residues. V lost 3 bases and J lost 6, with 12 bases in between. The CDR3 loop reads CASSFGGAFNEQFF. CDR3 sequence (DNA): TGTGCCAGCAGTTTTGGGGGGGCCTTCAATGAGCAGTTCTTC.

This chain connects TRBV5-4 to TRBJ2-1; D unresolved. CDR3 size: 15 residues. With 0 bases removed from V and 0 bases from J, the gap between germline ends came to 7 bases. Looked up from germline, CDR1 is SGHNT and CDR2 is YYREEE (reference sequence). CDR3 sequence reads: CASSLGLLSYNEQFF. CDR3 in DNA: TGTGCCAGCAGCTTGGGACTCCTCTCCTACAATGAGCAGTTCTTC.

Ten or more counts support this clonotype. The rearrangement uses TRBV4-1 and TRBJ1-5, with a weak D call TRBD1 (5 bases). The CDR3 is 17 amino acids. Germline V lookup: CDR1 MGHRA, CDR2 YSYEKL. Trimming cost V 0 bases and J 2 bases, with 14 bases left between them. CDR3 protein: CASSQDWRGVGNQPQHF. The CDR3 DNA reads TGCGCCAGCAGCCAAGATTGGAGGGGAGTAGGCAATCAGCCCCAGCATTTT.

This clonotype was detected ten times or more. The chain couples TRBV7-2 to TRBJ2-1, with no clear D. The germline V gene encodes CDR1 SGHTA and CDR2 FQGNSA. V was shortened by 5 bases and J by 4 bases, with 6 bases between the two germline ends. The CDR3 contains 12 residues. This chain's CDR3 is CASSLPYNEQFF. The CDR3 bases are TGTGCCAGCAGCCTCCCTTACAATGAGCAGTTCTTC. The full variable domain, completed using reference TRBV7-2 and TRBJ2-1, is GAGVSQSPSNKVTEKGKDVELRCDPISGHTALYWYRQSLGQGLEFLIYFQGNSAPDKSGLPSDRFSAERTGGSVSTLTIQRTQQEDSAVYLCASSLPYNEQFFGPGTRLTVL.